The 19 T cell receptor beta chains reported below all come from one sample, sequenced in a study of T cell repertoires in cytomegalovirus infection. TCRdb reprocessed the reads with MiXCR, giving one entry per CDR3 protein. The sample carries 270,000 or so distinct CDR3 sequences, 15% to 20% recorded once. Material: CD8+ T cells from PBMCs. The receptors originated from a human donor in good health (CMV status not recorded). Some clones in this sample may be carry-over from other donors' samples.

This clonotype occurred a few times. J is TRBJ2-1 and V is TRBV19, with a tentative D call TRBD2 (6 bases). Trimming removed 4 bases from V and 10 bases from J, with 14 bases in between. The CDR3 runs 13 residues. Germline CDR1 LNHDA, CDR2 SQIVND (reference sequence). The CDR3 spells CASSTGTVWEQFF. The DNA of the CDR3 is TGTGCCAGTAGTACTGGGACTGTTTGGGAGCAGTTCTTC. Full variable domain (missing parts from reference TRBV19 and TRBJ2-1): DGGITQSPKYLFRKEGQNVTLSCEQNLNHDAMYWYRQDPGQGLRLIYYSQIVNDFQKGDIAEGYSVSREKKESFPLTVTSAQKNPTAFYLCASSTGTVWEQFFGPGTRLTVL.

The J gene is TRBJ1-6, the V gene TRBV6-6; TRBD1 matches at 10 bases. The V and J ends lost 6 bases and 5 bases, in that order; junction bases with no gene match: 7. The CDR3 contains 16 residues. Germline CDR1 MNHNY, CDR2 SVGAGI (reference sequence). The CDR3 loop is CASRDEGTGDNSPLHF. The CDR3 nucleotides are TGTGCCAGCAGGGACGAGGGGACAGGGGATAATTCACCCCTCCACTTT.

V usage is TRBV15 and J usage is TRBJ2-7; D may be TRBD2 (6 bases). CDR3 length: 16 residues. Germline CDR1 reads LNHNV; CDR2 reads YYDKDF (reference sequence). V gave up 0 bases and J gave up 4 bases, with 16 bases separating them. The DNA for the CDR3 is TGTGCCACCAGCAGAGATCGGGTAGCGGAGAGTTACGAGCAGTACTTC. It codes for CATSRDRVAESYEQYF.

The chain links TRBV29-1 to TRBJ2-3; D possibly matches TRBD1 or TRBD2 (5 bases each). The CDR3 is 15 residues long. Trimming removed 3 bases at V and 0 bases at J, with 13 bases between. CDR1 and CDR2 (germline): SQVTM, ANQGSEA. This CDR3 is CSVEGVNGSTDTQYF. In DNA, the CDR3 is TGCAGCGTTGAGGGGGTGAACGGGAGCACAGATACGCAGTATTTT.

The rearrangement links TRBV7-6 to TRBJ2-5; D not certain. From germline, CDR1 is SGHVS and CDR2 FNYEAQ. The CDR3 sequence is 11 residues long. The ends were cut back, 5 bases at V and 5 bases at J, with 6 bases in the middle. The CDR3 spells CASSPVETQYF. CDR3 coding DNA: TGTGCCAGCAGCCCGGTGGAGACCCAGTACTTC.

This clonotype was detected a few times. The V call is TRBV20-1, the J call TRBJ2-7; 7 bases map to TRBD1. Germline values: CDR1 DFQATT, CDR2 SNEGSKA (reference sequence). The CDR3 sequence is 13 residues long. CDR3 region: CSAPDREFGEQYF. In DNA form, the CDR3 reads TGCAGCGCCCCTGACAGGGAATTCGGCGAGCAGTACTTC.

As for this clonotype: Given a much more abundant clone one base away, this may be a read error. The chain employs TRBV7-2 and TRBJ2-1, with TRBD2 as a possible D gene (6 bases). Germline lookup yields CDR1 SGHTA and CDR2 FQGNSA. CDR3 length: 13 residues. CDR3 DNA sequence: TGTGCCTGCAGCTTAGGAGGGTCCAATGAGCAGTTCTTC. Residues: CACSLGGSNEQFF.

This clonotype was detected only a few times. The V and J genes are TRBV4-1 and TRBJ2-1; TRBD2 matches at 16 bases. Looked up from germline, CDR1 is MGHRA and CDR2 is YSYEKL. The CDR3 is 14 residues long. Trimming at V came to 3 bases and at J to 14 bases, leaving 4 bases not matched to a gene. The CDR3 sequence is CASSHPGTSGGEFF. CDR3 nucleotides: TGCGCCAGCAGCCACCCCGGGACTAGCGGGGGGGAGTTCTTC.

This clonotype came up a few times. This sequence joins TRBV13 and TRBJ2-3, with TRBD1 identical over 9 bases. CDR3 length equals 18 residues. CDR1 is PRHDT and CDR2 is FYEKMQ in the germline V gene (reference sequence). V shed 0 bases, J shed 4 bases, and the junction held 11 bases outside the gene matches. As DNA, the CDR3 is TGTGCCAGCAGCTTAGGCCCGGGACAGGGACTGGACGCAGATACGCAGTATTTT. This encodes CASSLGPGQGLDADTQYF.

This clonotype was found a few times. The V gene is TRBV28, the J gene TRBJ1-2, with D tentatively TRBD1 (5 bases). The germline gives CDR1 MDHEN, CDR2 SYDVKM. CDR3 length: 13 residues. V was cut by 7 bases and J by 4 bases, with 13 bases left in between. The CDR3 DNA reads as TGTGCCAGCAAAGGGGTCGAGGTCTATGGCTACACCTTC. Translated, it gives CASKGVEVYGYTF.

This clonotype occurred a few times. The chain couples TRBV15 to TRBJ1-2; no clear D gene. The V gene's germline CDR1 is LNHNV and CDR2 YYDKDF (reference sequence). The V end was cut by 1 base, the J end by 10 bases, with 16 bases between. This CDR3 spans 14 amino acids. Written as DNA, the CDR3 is TGTGCCACCAGCAGAGGAGTGGTAGCAGGCCTCTACACCTTC. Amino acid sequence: CATSRGVVAGLYTF. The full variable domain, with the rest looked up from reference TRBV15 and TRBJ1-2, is DAMVIQNPRYQVTQFGKPVTLSCSQTLNHNVMYWYQQKSSQAPKLLFHYYDKDFNNEADTPDNFQSRRPNTSFCFLDIRSPGLGDTAMYLCATSRGVVAGLYTFGSGTRLTVV.

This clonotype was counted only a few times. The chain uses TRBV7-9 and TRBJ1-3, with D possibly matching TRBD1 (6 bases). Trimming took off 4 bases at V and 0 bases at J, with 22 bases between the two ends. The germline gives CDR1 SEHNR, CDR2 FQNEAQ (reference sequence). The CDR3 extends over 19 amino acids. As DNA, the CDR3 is TGTGCCAGCAGCTCTGTAAACGGACAGCCGCCTTACTCTGGAAACACCATATATTTT. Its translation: CASSSVNGQPPYSGNTIYF.

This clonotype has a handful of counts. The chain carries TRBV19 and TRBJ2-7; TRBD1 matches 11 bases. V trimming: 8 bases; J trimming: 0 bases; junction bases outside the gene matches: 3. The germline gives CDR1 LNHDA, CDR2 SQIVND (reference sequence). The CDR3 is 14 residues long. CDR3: CASGDRGSSYEQYF. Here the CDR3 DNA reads TGTGCCAGTGGGGACAGGGGGTCCTCCTACGAGCAGTACTTC.

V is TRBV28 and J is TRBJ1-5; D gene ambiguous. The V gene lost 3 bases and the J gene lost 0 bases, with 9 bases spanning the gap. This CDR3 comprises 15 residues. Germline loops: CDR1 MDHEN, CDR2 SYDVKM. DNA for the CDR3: TGTGCCAGCAGTTTGTTTCGGTATAGCAATCAGCCCCAGCATTTT. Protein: CASSLFRYSNQPQHF.

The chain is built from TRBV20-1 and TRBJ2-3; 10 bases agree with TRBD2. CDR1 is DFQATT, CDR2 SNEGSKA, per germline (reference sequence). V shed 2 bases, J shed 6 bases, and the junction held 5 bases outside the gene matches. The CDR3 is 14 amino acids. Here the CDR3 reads CSARLAGDVDTQYF. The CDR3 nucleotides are TGCAGTGCTAGACTAGCGGGGGACGTTGATACGCAGTATTTT.

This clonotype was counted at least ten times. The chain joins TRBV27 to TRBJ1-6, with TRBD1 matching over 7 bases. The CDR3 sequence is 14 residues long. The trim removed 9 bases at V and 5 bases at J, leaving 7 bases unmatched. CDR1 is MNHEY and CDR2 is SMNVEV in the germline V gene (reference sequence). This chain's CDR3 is CASATGADNSPLHF. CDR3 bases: TGTGCCAGTGCTACAGGGGCTGATAATTCACCCCTCCACTTT.

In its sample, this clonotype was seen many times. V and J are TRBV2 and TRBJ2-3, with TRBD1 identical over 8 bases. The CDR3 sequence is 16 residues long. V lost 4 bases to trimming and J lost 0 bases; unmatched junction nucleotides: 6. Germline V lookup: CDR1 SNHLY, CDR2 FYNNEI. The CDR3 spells CASSVADRASTDTQYF. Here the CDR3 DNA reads TGTGCCAGCAGTGTAGCGGACAGGGCGAGCACAGATACGCAGTATTTT. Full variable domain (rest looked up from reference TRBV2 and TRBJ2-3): EPEVTQTPSHQVTQMGQEVILRCVPISNHLYFYWYRQILGQKVEFLVSFYNNEISEKSEIFDDQFSVERPDGSNFTLKIRSTKLEDSAMYFCASSVADRASTDTQYFGPGTRLTVL.

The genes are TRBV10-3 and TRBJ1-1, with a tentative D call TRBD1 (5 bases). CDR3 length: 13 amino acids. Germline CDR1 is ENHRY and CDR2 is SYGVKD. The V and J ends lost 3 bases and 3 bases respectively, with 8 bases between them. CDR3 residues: CAISEKGDTEAFF. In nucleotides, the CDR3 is TGTGCCATCAGTGAAAAAGGGGACACTGAAGCTTTCTTT.

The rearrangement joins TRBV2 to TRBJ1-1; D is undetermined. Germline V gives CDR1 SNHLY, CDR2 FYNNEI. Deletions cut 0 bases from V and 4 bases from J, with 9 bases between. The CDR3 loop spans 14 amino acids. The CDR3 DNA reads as TGTGCCAGCAGTGAAGCGTTTTTAGGCACTGAAGCTTTCTTT. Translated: CASSEAFLGTEAFF.